This T cell receptor beta chain was obtained from a study of blood T cell repertoires in COVID-19. Sequencing was performed with immunoSEQ multiplex PCR; in TCRdb, only in-frame clones are kept and a portion is missing. Of 300,000 to 500,000 clones in the sample, around 90% were seen once. Adults between about 18 and 95 years of age took part from under 30 US areas. Each participant's cohort was designated according to participant-reported clinical history. This CDR3 comprises 11 residues. Trimming cost V 5 bases and J 5 bases, with 6 bases left between them. CDR1 is MNHEY, CDR2 SVGAGI, per germline. The chain recombines TRBV6-5 with TRBJ1-1; D call uncertain. The source material was PBMCs or T cells enriched from blood (not recorded which). The TCR comes from a woman aged 40 to 50 with acute COVID-19. The CDR3 protein is CASSTVTEAFF. CDR3 nucleotides: TGTGCCAGCAGTACAGTGACTGAAGCTTTCTTT.